The clone carrying this T cell receptor beta chain has a handful of counts. Reverse transcribing all isolated RNA meant expressed TCRB transcripts were sequenced. Produced via immunoSEQ multiplex PCR; TCRdb's table is partial and in-frame only. This repertoire shows 970,000 or so clones, under 20% found once; its top ten account for 0.023%. V dropped 6 bases and J dropped 2; count of bases not matched to a gene: 6. This CDR3 spans 15 amino acids. The V gene's germline CDR1 is SNHLY and CDR2 FYNNEI. The record originates from a study of beta chain features in type 1 diabetes. Sample: naive CD4+ T cells from blood. The chain joins TRBV2 to TRBJ2-5; 10 bases are a match to TRBD2. The sequence was obtained from a woman under 30 in good health. DNA for the CDR3: TGTGCCAGCAGAAAAATACTAGCGGGGCAAGAGACCCAGTACTTC. This gives the protein CASRKILAGQETQYF.